The 19 T cell receptor beta chains in this list originate from one sample, sequenced in a study of T-cell reconstitution after alpha-beta-depleted transplantation in children. Unique molecular identifiers featured in how the TCRbeta library was prepared. TCRdb independently ran MiXCR on the PCR reads; one entry per CDR3 protein. The sample yields over 550,000 distinct CDR3 sequences, 8% to 11% seen once. Source: PBMCs from the stem cell graft donor, taken from the stem cell graft. These receptors all come from a human donor who donated a stem cell graft to a child with acute myeloid leukemia.

The table lists this clonotype with many counts. The chain employs TRBV10-3 and TRBJ2-1; D gene ambiguous. CDR3 length: 15 residues. V lost 6 bases to trimming and J lost 5 bases, with 17 bases between them. Germline lookup yields CDR1 ENHRY and CDR2 SYGVKD. The CDR3 DNA is TGTGCCATCAGAGTTTCGACTGACGGTGACAATGAGCAGTTCTTC. Translated: CAIRVSTDGDNEQFF.

The chain uses TRBV10-3 and TRBJ1-5; D call uncertain. Trimming shortened V by 10 bases and J by 2 bases, and 15 bases separated the two germline ends. Germline V gives CDR1 ENHRY, CDR2 SYGVKD. The CDR3 totals 14 residues. CDR3 sequence: CATREGVGNQPQHF. The CDR3 bases are TGTGCCACCCGGGAGGGCGTCGGCAATCAGCCCCAGCATTTT.

This clonotype was found a few times. The chain recombines TRBV11-1 with TRBJ1-4, with TRBD1 identical over 7 bases. The V gene end was trimmed by 2 bases and the J gene end by 5 bases; junction bases not matched to a gene: 14. The CDR3 runs 18 residues. Germline V gene data show CDR1 as SGHAT and CDR2 as FQDESV (reference sequence). The CDR3 bases are TGTGCCAGCAGCTTAAGACCGTCCCGGACAGGCAAGAATGAAAAACTGTTTTTT. It translates to CASSLRPSRTGKNEKLFF.

Many counts were recorded for this clonotype. The chain combines TRBV6-2 or TRBV6-3 with TRBJ1-1; the D gene is possibly TRBD1 (6 bases). Per germline, CDR1 MNHEY and CDR2 SVGEGT. The germline V and J ends were trimmed by 6 bases and 4 bases, with 18 bases remaining between them. This CDR3 has 15 residues. The CDR3 DNA reads as TGTGCCAGCAGCCCGGGACAATTATTGACCACTGAAGCTTTCTTT. The encoded protein is CASSPGQLLTTEAFF.

V and J are TRBV29-1 and TRBJ2-5; D might be TRBD2 (6 bases). The germline V gene encodes CDR1 SQVTM and CDR2 ANQGSEA. The CDR3 length is 12 residues. V lost 6 bases and J lost 7, with 15 bases in between. DNA for the CDR3: TGCAGCGTCACGACTAGTGTTCCGACCCAGTACTTC. This encodes CSVTTSVPTQYF.

The chain links TRBV30 to TRBJ1-1; unclear D gene. This CDR3 is built from 13 residues. V gave up 2 bases and J gave up 2 bases, with 9 bases separating them. Germline CDR1 and CDR2: GTSNPN and SVGIG (reference sequence). The CDR3 loop is CAWSSGSNTEAFF. The CDR3 DNA follows: TGTGCCTGGAGTAGCGGGAGTAACACTGAAGCTTTCTTT.

This chain links TRBV29-1 with TRBJ2-7; the D gene could be TRBD1 or TRBD2 (6 bases each). V was pared by 7 bases and J by 0 bases, with 10 bases between. This CDR3 spans 12 amino acids. Germline values: CDR1 SQVTM, CDR2 ANQGSEA. CDR3 amino acids: CSAGGGSYEQYF. The CDR3 DNA sequence: TGCAGCGCCGGAGGGGGCTCCTACGAGCAGTACTTC.

The J gene is TRBJ2-7, the V gene TRBV5-1, with D possibly matching TRBD2 (7 bases). Germline lookup yields CDR1 SGHRS and CDR2 YFSETQ. Trimming removed 4 bases from V and 2 bases from J, with 16 bases in between. The CDR3 covers 15 residues. Here the CDR3 reads CASSGGGGLAYEQYF. The CDR3 nucleotides read TGCGCCAGCAGCGGAGGCGGGGGCCTCGCCTACGAGCAGTACTTC.

The chain combines TRBV20-1 with TRBJ2-7, with 7 bases that match TRBD2. J lost 3 bases, V lost 3 bases, and 11 bases had no gene match. CDR1 and CDR2 from the germline V gene are DFQATT and SNEGSKA (reference sequence). This CDR3 contains 15 residues. The CDR3 region is CSASGGGTGNYEQYF. The CDR3, as DNA: TGCAGTGCTAGCGGGGGAGGGACGGGGAACTACGAGCAGTACTTC.

There are many counts of this clonotype. The chain joins TRBV12-3 or TRBV12-4 to TRBJ2-7; D uncertain. The CDR3 length is 13 residues. Trimming cost V 5 bases and J 3 bases, with 11 bases left between them. DNA for the CDR3: TGTGCCAGCAGTCCCAGGTCTCTCTACGAGCAGTACTTC. Protein: CASSPRSLYEQYF.

This clonotype was observed many times. J is TRBJ2-1 and V is TRBV3-1; 10 nucleotides match TRBD2. The CDR3 has 15 amino acids. Germline V CDR1 and CDR2: LGHDT, YNNKEL (reference sequence). J gave up 6 bases and V 3 bases, and 5 bases lay outside the gene matches. The CDR3, as DNA: TGTGCCAGCAGCCATCTAGCGGGAGCGATCAATGAGCAGTTCTTC. Its protein product is CASSHLAGAINEQFF.

Ten or more counts support this clonotype. The chain is built from TRBV28 and TRBJ1-2; D unclear. Trimming pared 8 bases from V and 4 bases from J, leaving 8 bases between. The germline V gene encodes CDR1 MDHEN and CDR2 SYDVKM. The CDR3 is 11 residues long. CDR3 loop: CASGRTYGYTF. The CDR3, as DNA: TGTGCCAGCGGACGCACCTATGGCTACACCTTC.

This chain's CDR3 is CASSLGDWSLYEQYF. The CDR3 DNA is TGCGCCAGCAGCTTGGGGGACTGGAGTCTCTACGAGCAGTACTTC. The chain uses TRBV5-1 and TRBJ2-7, with D perhaps TRBD2 (6 bases). The CDR3 loop spans 15 amino acids. The germline V and J ends were trimmed by 0 bases and 3 bases, with 13 bases remaining between them. Germline CDR1 reads SGHRS; CDR2 reads YFSETQ.

This clonotype was detected a few times. This chain uses TRBV27 with TRBJ2-7, with 11 bases aligning to TRBD2. The germline gives CDR1 MNHEY, CDR2 SMNVEV (reference sequence). The J segment lost 2 bases and the V segment lost 0 bases, leaving 12 bases of the junction unmatched. The CDR3 length is 19 residues. In DNA, the CDR3 is TGTGCCAGCAGTTTATCGCCACCTCGACTAGCGGGACTCACCTACGAGCAGTACTTC. As protein: CASSLSPPRLAGLTYEQYF.

In its sample, this clonotype was seen a few times. This sequence joins TRBV28 and TRBJ2-7; weak D call: TRBD2 (7 bases). This CDR3 spans 13 amino acids. Germline values: CDR1 MDHEN, CDR2 SYDVKM. The germline V and J ends were trimmed by 8 bases and 6 bases, with 17 bases remaining between them. CDR3 loop: CASGGSGGSEQYF. CDR3 DNA: TGTGCCAGCGGGGGCTCGGGGGGTAGCGAGCAGTACTTC.

This clonotype was observed many times. This chain joins TRBV10-3 and TRBJ1-4, with TRBD1 as a possible D gene (6 bases). V lost 3 bases and J 8 bases, leaving 13 bases between the germline ends. Germline V gene lookup returns CDR1 ENHRY and CDR2 SYGVKD. The CDR3 length is 14 residues. The CDR3 spells CAISDFGGREKLFF. DNA for the CDR3: TGTGCCATCAGTGATTTTGGGGGCCGAGAAAAACTGTTTTTT.

This clonotype was detected only a few times. J is TRBJ1-6 and V is TRBV5-1; 10 bases match TRBD1. The germline CDR1 and CDR2 sequences are SGHRS and YFSETQ. The CDR3 has 14 amino acids. The V gene end was trimmed by 4 bases and the J gene end by 7 bases; junction bases not matched to a gene: 2. This CDR3 is CASSPDRGNSPLHF. Here the CDR3 DNA reads TGCGCCAGCAGCCCGGACAGGGGGAATTCACCCCTCCACTTT.

This rearrangement joins TRBV20-1 to TRBJ1-2; 8 positions agree with TRBD1. The CDR3 length is 12 residues. CDR1 and CDR2 (germline): DFQATT, SNEGSKA (reference sequence). V lost 5 bases and J lost 13; bases outside the gene matches: 12. The CDR3 DNA sequence: TGCAGTGCTCTGACAGGGGTTCATGGGTCCACCTTC. This gives the protein CSALTGVHGSTF.

A word on this clonotype: Since no conserved phenylalanine or tryptophan closes the CDR3, a read error is the likely cause. This sequence joins TRBV3-1 and TRBJ2-5; TRBD2 is a possible D gene (6 bases). The CDR3 runs to 15 residues. Trimming left V 6 bases short and J 9 bases short, with 23 bases between. Germline CDR1 reads LGHDT; CDR2 reads YNNKEL (reference sequence). The CDR3 sequence: CASRQEGSPFESQYL. The CDR3 bases are TGTGCCAGCAGGCAGGAGGGGTCTCCCTTTGAGTCCCAGTACTTA.